Included here is one TCR beta chain sequence, with context. Its antigen is as yet unknown. With V trimmed by 2 bases and J by 5 bases, 3 bases remained unmatched. CDR1 is SGDLS and CDR2 is YYNGEE in the germline V gene. The CDR3 length is 15 residues. The record originates from a study of shared clonotypes between healthy human individuals. Execution of the assay was at deep level. In the source study's methods: Junction-only sequences produced by ImmunoSEQ had no quality scores, so filtering differed. This table comes from immunoSEQ multiplex PCR, and its TCRdb copy is limited to in-frame clones, with some not included. Clone size and the V and J calls come from that table; the DNA yielded D and trimming. The sample records about 2.4 million clones, 90% to 95% being singletons. Study-wide points: Among donors, the sharing of clonotypes was expected to be influenced by sequencing depth.

The V call is TRBV9, the J call TRBJ2-1, with 11 bases identical to TRBD2. This receptor was taken from a young man in good health. Some clones in this sample may be carry-over from other donors' samples. The sample taken for sequencing was naive CD4+ T cells from PBMCs. Indicated subset: CD45RA+ positively selected. CDR3 in DNA: TGTGCCAGCAGCGTTAGCGGGAGGGCCGACAATGAGCAGTTCTTC. Protein: CASSVSGRADNEQFF.